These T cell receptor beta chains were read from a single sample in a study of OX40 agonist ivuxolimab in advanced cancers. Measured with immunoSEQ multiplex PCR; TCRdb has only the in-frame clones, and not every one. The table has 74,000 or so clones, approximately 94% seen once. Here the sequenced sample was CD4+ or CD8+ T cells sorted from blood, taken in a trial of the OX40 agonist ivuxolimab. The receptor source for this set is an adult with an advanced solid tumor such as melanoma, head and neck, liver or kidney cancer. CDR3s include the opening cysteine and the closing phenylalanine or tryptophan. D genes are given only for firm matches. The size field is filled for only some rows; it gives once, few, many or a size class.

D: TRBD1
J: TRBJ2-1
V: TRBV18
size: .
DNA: TGTGCCAGCTCACCAACCGTCGGGACAGGGGCGGATGAGCAGTTCTTC
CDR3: CASSPTVGTGADEQFF

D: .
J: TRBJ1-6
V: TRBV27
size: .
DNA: TGTGCCAGCAGTTTAACAGCTAACGGAATCACCCTCCACTTT
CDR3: CASSLTANGITLHF

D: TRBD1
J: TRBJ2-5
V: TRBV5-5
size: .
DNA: TGTGCCAGCAGCCTCCCGGACAGGCAAGAGACCCAGTACTTC
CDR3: CASSLPDRQETQYF

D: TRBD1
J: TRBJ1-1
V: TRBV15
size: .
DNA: TGTGCCACCAGCAGTGACAGGGGTATGAACACTGAAGCTTTCTTT
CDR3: CATSSDRGMNTEAFF

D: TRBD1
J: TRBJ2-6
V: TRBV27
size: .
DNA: TGTGCCAGCAGTTTCTGGGACAGCTCTTCTGGGGCCAACGTCCTGACTTTC
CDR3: CASSFWDSSSGANVLTF

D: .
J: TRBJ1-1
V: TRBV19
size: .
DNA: TGTGCCAGTAGTTGGGGCCTTTTCACTGAAGCTTTCTTT
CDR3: CASSWGLFTEAFF

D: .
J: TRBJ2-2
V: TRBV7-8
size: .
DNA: TGTGCCAGCAGCTTAGACCCGGGGGCGCCGGACACCGGGGAGCTGTTTTTT
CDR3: CASSLDPGAPDTGELFF

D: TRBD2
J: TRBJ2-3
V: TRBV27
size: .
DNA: TGTGCCAGCACCGGGGGGGCAGATACGCAGTATTTT
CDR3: CASTGGADTQYF

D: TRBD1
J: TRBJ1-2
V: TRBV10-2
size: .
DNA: TGCGCCAGCAGGGGACAGGGGCCTTTATACGACTACACCTTC
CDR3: CASRGQGPLYDYTF

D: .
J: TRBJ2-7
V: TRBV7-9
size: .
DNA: TGTGCCAGCAGCTCTAAGGGCACCCTGGACGAGCAGTACTTC
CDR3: CASSSKGTLDEQYF

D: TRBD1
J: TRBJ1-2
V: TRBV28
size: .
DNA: TGTGCCAGCAGTACACAGGGGTTCTATGGCTACACCTTC
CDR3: CASSTQGFYGYTF

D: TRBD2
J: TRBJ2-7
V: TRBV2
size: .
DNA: TGTGCCAGCAGGCAGGGACTATCCTACGAGCAGTACTTC
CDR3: CASRQGLSYEQYF

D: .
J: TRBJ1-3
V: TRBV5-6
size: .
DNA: TGTGCCAGCAGCTCCGGGGGGCGCGGAAACACCATATATTTT
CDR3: CASSSGGRGNTIYF

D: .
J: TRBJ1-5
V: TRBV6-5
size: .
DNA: TGTGCCAGCGGGAATAGCAATCAGCCCCAGCATTTT
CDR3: CASGNSNQPQHF

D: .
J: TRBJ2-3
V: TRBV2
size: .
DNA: TGTGCCAGCAATGGAGCAGATACGCAGTATTTT
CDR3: CASNGADTQYF

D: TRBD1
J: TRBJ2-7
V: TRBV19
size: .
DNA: TGTGCCAGTAGTACCCCAGGGGGAGCCTACGAGCAGTACTTC
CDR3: CASSTPGGAYEQYF

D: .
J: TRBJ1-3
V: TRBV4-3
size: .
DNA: TGCGCCAGCAGCCAAGATCGAGGCACCTCTGGAAACACCATATATTTT
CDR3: CASSQDRGTSGNTIYF

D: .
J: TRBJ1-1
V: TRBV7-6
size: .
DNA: TGTGCCAGCAGCTTAGCGCAGGGAAGGCACACTGAAGCTTTCTTT
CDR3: CASSLAQGRHTEAFF

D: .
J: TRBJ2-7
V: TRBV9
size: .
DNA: TGTGCCAGCAGCGTAGGGTGGGGGGACCCCAGCTACGAGCAGTACTTC
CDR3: CASSVGWGDPSYEQYF

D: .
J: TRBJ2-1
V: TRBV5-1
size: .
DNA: TGCGCCAGCAGCGCGCTTGGACAGTCGTACTACAATGAGCAGTTCTTC
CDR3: CASSALGQSYYNEQFF

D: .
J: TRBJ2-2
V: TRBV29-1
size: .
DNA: TGCAGCGTTAATACAGGAGCCGGGGAGCTGTTTTTT
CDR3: CSVNTGAGELFF

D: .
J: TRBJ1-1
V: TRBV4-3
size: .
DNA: TGCGCCAGCAGCCAAGTAGGAGGTGAAGCTTTCTTT
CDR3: CASSQVGGEAFF

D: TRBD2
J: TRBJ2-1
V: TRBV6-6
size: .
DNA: TGTGCCAGCAGTCTAATGGGACTAGCCTACAATGAGCAGTTCTTC
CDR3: CASSLMGLAYNEQFF

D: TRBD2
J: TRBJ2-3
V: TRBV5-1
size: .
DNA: TGCGCCAGCAGCTTTCTTGGACTAGCGGGCACAGATACGCAGTATTTT
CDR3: CASSFLGLAGTDTQYF

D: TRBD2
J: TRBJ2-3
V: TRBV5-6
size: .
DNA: TGTGCCAGCAGCTTCCGGGACTACAGCACAGATACGCAGTATTTT
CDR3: CASSFRDYSTDTQYF

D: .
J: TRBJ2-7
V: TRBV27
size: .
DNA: TGTGCCAGCAGTTTCCGGGCCCGAATCTACGAGCAGTACTTC
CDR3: CASSFRARIYEQYF

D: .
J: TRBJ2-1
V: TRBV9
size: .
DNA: TGTGCCAGCAGCGTGGGGGGCGGGAATGATCAGTTCTTC
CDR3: CASSVGGGNDQFF

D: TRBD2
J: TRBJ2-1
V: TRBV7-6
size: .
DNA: TGTGCCAGCAGCTTAGAGGCTGTAGCGGGAGATGCTGGGAATGAGCAGTTCTTC
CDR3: CASSLEAVAGDAGNEQFF

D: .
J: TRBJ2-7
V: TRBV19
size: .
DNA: TGTGCCAGTAGTATCCCCAGGACGACAGGTCCCTACGAGCAGTACTTC
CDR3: CASSIPRTTGPYEQYF

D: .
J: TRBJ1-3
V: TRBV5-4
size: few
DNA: TGTGCCAGCAGCTTGGCCGGGGGGACGGCGATCTCTGGAAACACCATATATTTT
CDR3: CASSLAGGTAISGNTIYF

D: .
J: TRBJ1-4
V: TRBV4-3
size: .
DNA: TGCGCCAGCAGCCAAGGGGTCGTTGGCAGGGCCGCAACTAATGAAAAACTGTTTTTT
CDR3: CASSQGVVGRAATNEKLFF